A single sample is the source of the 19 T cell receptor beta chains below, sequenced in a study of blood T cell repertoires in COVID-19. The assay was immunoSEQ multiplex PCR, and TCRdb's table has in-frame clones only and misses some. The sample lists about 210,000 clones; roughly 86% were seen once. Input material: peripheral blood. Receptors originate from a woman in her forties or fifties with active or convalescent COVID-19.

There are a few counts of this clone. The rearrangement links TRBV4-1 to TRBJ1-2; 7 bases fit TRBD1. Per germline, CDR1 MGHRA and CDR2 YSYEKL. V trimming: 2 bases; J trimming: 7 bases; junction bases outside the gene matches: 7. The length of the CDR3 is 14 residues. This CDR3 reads CASSQSGQVGGYTF. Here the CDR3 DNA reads TGCGCCAGCAGCCAATCCGGACAGGTTGGTGGCTACACCTTC.

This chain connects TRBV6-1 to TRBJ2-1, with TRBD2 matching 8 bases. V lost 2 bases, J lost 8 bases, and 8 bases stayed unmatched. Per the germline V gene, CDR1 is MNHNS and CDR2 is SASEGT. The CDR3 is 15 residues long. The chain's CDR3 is CASSESDGRADEQFF. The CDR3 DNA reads TGTGCCAGCAGTGAATCTGACGGGAGGGCCGATGAGCAGTTCTTC.

CDR3 region: CATSSDRVQPQHF. In DNA form, the CDR3 reads TGTGCCACCAGTTCGGACAGGGTTCAGCCCCAGCATTTT. J is TRBJ1-5 and V is TRBV24-1; 8 nucleotides line up with TRBD1. Trimming took 6 bases from V and 6 from J; bases not matched to a gene: 3. Germline V lookup: CDR1 KGHDR, CDR2 SFDVKD. The CDR3 length is 13 residues.

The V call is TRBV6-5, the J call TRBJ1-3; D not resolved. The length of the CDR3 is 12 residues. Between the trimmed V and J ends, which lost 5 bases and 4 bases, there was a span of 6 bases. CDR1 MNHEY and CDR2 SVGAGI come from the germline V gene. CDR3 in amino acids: CASSPQGNTIYF. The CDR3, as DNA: TGTGCCAGCAGTCCTCAGGGAAACACCATATATTTT.

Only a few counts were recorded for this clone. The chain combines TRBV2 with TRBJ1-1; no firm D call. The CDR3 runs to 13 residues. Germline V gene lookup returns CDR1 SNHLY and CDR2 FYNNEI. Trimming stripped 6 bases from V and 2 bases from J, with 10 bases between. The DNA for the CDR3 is TGTGCCAGCAGACCGGACTTTAACACTGAAGCTTTCTTT. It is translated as CASRPDFNTEAFF.

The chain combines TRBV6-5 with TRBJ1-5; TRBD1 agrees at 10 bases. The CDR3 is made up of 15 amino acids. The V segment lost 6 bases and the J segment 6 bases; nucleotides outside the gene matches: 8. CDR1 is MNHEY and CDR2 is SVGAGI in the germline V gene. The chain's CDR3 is CASRRQGAGGQPQHF. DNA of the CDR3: TGTGCCAGCAGAAGACAGGGGGCGGGGGGTCAGCCCCAGCATTTT.

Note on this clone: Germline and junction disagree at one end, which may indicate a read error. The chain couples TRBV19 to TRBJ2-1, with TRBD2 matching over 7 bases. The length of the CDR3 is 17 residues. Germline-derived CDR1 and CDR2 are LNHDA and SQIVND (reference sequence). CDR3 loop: CASSAPRLARTYNKQFF. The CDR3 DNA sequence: TGTGCCAGTAGTGCCCCCAGACTAGCCAGGACCTACAATAAGCAGTTCTTC.

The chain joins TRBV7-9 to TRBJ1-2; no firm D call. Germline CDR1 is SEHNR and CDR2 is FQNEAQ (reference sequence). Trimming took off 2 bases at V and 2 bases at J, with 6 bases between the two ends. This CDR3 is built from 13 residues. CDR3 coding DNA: TGTGCCAGCAGCTTACCAGTAAACTATGGCTACACCTTC. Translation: CASSLPVNYGYTF.

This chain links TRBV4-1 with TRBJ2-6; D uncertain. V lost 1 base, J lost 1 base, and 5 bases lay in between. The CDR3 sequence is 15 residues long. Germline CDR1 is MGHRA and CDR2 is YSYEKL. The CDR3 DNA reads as TGCGCCAGCAGCCAAGCCAATTCTGGGGCCAACGTCCTGACTTTC. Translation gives CASSQANSGANVLTF.

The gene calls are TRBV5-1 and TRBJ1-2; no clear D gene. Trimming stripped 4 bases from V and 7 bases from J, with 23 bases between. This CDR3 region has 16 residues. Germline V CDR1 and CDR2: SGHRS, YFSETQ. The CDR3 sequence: CASSPARLSREGGYTF. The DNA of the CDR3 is TGCGCCAGCAGCCCAGCAAGACTGAGTCGGGAGGGTGGCTACACCTTC.

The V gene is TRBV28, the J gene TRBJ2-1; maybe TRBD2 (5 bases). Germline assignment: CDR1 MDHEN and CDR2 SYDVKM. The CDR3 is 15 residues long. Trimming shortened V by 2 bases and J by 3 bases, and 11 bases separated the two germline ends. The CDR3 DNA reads TGTGCCAGCAGTTTAAGAACGGGAATCTACAATGAGCAGTTCTTC. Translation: CASSLRTGIYNEQFF.

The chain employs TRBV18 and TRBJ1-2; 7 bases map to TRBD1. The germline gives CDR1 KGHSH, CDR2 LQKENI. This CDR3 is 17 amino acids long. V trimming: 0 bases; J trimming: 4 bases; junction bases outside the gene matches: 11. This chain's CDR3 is CASSPPEGQRSVYGYTF. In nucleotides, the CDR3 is TGTGCCAGCTCACCACCGGAGGGACAGAGGAGTGTCTATGGCTACACCTTC. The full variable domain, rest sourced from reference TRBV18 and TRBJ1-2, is NAGVMQNPRHLVRRRGQEARLRCSPMKGHSHVYWYRQLPEEGLKFMVYLQKENIIDESGMPKERFSAEFPKEGPSILRIQQVVRGDSAAYFCASSPPEGQRSVYGYTFGSGTRLTVV.

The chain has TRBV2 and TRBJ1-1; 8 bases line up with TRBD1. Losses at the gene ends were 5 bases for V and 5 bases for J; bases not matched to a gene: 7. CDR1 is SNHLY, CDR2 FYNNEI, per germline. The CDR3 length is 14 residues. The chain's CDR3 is CASSMTGVGTEAFF. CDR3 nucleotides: TGTGCCAGCAGTATGACAGGGGTAGGAACTGAAGCTTTCTTT.

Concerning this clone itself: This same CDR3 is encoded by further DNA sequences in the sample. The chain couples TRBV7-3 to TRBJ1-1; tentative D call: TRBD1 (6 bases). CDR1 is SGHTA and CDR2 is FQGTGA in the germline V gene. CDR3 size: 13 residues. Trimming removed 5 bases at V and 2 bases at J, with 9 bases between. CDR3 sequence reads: CASSQQGNTEAFF. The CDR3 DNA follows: TGTGCCAGCAGCCAACAGGGAAACACTGAAGCTTTCTTT.

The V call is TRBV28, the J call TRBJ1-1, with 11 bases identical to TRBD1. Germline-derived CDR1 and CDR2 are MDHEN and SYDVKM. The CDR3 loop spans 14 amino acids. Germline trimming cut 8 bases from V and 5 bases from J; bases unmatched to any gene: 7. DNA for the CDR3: TGTGCCAGCGGGAAGGACAGGGGGCGTACTGAAGCTTTCTTT. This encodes CASGKDRGRTEAFF.

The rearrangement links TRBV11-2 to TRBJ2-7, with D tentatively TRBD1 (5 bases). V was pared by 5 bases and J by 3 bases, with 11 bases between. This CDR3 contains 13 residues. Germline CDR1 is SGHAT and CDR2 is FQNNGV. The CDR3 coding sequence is TGTGCCAGCAGCGGGGCCGTAAACTACGAGCAGTACTTC. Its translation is CASSGAVNYEQYF.

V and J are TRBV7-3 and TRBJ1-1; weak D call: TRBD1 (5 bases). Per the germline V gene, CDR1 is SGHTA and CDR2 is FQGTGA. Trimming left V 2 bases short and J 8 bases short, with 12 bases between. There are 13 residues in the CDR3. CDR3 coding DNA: TGTGCCAGCAGCTTATGGGGCCAGACAGAAGCTTTCTTT. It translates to CASSLWGQTEAFF.

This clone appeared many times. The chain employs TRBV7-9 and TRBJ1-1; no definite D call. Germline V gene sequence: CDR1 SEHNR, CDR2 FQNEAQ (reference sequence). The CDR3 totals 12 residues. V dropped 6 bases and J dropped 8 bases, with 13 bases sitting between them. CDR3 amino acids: CASSPAAVEAFF. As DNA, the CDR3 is TGTGCCAGCAGTCCTGCGGCAGTCGAAGCTTTCTTT.

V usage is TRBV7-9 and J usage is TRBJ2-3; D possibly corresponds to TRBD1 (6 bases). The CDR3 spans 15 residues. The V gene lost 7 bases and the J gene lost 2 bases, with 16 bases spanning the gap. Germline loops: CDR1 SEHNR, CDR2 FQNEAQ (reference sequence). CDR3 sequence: CASTSLRGYTDTQYF. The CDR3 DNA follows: TGTGCCAGCACTTCCCTCAGGGGTTACACAGATACGCAGTATTTT.